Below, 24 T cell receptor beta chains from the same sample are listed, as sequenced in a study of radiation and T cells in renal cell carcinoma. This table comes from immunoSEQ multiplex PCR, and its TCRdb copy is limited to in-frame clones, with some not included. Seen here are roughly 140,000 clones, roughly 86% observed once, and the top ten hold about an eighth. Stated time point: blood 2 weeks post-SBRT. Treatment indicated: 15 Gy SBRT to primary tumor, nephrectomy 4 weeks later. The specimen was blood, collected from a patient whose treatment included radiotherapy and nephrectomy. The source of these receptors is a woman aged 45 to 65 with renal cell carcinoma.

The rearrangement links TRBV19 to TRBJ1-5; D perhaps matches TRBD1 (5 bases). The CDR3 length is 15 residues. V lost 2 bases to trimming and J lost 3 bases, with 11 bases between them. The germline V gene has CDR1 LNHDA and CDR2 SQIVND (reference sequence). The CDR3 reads CASSIRQPLNQPQHF. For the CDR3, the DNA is TGTGCCAGTAGTATAAGACAGCCACTCAATCAGCCCCAGCATTTT. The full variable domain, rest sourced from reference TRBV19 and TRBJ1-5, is DGGITQSPKYLFRKEGQNVTLSCEQNLNHDAMYWYRQDPGQGLRLIYYSQIVNDFQKGDIAEGYSVSREKKESFPLTVTSAQKNPTAFYLCASSIRQPLNQPQHFGDGTRLSIL.

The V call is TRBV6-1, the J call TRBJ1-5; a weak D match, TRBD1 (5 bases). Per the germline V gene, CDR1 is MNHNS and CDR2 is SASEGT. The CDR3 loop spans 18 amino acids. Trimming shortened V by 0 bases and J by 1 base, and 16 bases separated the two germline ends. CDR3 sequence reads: CASSEAKDVGGSNQPQHF. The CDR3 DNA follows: TGTGCCAGCAGTGAAGCTAAGGACGTGGGGGGAAGCAATCAGCCCCAGCATTTT.

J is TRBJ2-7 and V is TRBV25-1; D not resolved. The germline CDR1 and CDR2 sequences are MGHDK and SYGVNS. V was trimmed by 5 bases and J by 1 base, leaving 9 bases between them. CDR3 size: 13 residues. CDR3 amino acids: CASSLGSSYEQYF. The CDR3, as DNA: TGTGCCAGCAGTTTAGGCAGTTCCTACGAGCAGTACTTC.

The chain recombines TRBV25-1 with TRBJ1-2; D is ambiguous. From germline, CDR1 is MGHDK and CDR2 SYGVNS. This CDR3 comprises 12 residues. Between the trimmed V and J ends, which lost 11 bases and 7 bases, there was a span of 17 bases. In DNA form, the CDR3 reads TGTGCCGTCCTAGTGGAGGGAGTTGGCTACACCTTC. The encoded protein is CAVLVEGVGYTF.

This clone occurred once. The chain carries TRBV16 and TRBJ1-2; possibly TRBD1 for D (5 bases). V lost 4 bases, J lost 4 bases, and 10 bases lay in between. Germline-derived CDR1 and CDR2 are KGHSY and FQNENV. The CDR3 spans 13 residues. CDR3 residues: CASSRDRSYGYTF. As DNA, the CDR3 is TGTGCCAGCAGCCGCGACAGATCCTATGGCTACACCTTC.

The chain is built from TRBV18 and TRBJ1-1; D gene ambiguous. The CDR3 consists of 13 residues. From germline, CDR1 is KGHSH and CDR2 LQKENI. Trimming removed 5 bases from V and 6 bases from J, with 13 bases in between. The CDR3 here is CASSTVPVAEAFF. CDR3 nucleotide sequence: TGTGCCAGCTCAACTGTTCCAGTCGCTGAAGCTTTCTTT.

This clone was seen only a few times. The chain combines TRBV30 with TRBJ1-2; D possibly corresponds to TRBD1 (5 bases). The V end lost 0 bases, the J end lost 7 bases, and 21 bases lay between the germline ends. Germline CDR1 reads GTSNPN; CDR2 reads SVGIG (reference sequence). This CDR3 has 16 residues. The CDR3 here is CAWSVGTTRPTRGYTF. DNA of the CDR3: TGTGCCTGGAGTGTTGGGACCACGAGGCCAACCCGTGGCTACACCTTC. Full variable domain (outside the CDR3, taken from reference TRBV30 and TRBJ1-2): SQTIHQWPATLVQPVGSPLSLECTVEGTSNPNLYWYRQAAGRGLQLLFYSVGIGQISSEVPQNLSASRPQDRQFILSSKKLLLSDSGFYLCAWSVGTTRPTRGYTFGSGTRLTVV.

CDR3 sequence (DNA): TGTGCCAGCAGCTTAATCTCGGAGAGCTATGGCTACACCTTC. As protein: CASSLISESYGYTF. This chain links TRBV7-9 with TRBJ1-2; D unclear. Trimming removed 2 bases from V and 4 bases from J, with 11 bases in between. The V gene's germline CDR1 is SEHNR and CDR2 FQNEAQ (reference sequence). CDR3 length: 14 amino acids.

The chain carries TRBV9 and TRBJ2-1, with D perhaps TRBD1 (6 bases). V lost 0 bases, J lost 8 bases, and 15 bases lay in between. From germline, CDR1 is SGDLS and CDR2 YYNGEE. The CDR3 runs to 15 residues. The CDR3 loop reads CASSVEGVPRDEQFF. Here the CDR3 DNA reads TGTGCCAGCAGCGTAGAGGGGGTCCCTCGGGATGAGCAGTTCTTC.

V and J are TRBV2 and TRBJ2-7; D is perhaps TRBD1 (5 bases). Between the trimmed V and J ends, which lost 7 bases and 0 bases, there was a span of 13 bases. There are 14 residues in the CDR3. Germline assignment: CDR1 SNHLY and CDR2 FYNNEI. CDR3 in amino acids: CASTRDRNSYEQYF. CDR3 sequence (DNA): TGTGCCAGCACCAGAGACAGAAACTCCTACGAGCAGTACTTC. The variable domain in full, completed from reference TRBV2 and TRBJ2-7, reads EPEVTQTPSHQVTQMGQEVILRCVPISNHLYFYWYRQILGQKVEFLVSFYNNEISEKSEIFDDQFSVERPDGSNFTLKIRSTKLEDSAMYFCASTRDRNSYEQYFGPGTRLTVT.

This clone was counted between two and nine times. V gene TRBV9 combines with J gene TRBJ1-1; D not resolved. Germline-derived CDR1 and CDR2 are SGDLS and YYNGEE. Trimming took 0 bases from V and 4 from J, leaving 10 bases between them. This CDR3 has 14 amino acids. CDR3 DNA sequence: TGTGCCAGCAGCGTAGCTGGCAGTTCCACTGAAGCTTTCTTT. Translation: CASSVAGSSTEAFF.

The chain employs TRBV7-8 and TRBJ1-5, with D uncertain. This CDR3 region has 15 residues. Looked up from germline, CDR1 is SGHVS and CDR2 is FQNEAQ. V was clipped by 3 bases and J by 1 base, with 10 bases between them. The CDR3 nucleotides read TGTGCCAGCAGCTTTGATGGACTCAGCAATCAGCCCCAGCATTTT. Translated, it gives CASSFDGLSNQPQHF.

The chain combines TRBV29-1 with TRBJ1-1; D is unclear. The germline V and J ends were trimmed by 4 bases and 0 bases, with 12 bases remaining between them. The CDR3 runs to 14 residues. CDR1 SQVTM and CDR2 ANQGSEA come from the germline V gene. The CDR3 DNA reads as TGCAGCGTTGGTGTCGGCAACCTGAACACTGAAGCTTTCTTT. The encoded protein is CSVGVGNLNTEAFF.

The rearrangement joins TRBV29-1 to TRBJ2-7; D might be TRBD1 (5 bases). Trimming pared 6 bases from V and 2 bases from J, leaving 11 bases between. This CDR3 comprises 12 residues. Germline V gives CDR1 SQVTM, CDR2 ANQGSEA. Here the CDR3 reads CSVKTDAYEQYF. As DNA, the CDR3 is TGCAGCGTGAAGACAGACGCCTACGAGCAGTACTTC.

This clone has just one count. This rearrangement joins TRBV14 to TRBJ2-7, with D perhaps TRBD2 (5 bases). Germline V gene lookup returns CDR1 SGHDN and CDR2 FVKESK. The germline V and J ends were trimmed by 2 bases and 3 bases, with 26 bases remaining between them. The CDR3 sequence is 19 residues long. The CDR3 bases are TGTGCCAGCAGCCAAAGTCGACTCCTGCCCAGCGGAAAAATCTACGAGCAGTACTTC. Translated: CASSQSRLLPSGKIYEQYF.

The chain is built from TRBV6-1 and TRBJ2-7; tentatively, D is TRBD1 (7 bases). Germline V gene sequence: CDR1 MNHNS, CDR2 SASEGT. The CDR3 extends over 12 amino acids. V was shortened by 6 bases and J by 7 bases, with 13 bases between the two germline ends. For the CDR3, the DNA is TGTGCCAGCAGCTGGAGGGGGCGAGAGCAGTACTTC. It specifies CASSWRGREQYF.

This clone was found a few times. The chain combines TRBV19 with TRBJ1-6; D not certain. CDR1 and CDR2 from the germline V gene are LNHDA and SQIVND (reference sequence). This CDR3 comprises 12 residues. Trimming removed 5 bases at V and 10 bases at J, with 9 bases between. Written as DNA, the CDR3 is TGTGCCAGTAGTGACGCGACCTCACCCCTCCACTTT. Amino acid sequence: CASSDATSPLHF.

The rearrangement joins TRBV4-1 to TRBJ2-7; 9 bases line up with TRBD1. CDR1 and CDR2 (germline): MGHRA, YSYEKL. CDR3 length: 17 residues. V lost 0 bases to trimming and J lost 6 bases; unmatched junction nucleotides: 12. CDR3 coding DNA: TGCGCCAGCAGCCAAGATCAAGCCGGGACAGGGAGTCGCGAGCAGTACTTC. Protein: CASSQDQAGTGSREQYF.

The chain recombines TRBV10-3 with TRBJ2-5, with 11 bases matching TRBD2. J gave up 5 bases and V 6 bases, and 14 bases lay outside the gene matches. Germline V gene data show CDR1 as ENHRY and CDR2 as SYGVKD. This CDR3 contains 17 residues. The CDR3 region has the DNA TGTGCCATCAGCGGTTCTAGCGGGGGGCCTTACGGCGAGACCCAGTACTTC. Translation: CAISGSSGGPYGETQYF.

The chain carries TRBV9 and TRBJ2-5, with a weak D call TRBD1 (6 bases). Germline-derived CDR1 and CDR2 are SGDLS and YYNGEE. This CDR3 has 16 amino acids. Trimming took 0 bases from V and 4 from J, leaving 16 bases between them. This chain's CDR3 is CASSVGTGIGLETQYF. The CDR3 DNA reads TGTGCCAGCAGCGTAGGCACAGGGATTGGGTTAGAGACCCAGTACTTC.

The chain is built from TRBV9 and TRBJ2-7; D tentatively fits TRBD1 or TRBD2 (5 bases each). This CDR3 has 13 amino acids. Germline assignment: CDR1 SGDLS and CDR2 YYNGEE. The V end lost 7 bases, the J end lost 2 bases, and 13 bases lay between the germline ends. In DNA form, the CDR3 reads TGTGCCAGCTCCGGGACCAAGCCCTACGAGCAGTACTTC. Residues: CASSGTKPYEQYF.

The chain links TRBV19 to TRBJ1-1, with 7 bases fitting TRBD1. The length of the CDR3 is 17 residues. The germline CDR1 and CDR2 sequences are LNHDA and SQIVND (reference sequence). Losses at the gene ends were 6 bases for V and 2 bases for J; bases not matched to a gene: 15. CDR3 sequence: CASRDQINRGLNTEAFF. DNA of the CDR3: TGTGCCAGTAGGGACCAAATTAACAGGGGACTAAACACTGAAGCTTTCTTT.

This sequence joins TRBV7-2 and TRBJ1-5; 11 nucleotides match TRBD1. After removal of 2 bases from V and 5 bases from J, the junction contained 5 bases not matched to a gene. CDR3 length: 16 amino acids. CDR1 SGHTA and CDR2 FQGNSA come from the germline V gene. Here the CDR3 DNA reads TGTGCCAGCAGCTTAAGGACAGGGGGCGGTCATCAGCCCCAGCATTTT. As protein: CASSLRTGGGHQPQHF.

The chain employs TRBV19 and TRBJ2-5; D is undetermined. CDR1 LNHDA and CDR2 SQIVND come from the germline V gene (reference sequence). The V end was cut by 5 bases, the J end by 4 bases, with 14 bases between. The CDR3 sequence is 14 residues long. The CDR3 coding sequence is TGTGCCAGTAGTCCCCATCCGGGTACAGAGACCCAGTACTTC. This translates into CASSPHPGTETQYF.